The 4 T cell receptor beta chains presented below share a single source sample, sequenced in a study of blood T cells in healthy people across ages. Together with a sample-barcoded 5' primer, a J-beta primer mix was included in a second PCR lasting about 6 to 11 cycles. One entry per CDR3 protein results from TCRdb running MiXCR on the 5' RACE reads. The sample holds some 1,500,000 distinct CDR3 sequences, roughly two fifths seen once. Source material: blood. The source of these receptors is a woman under 30 in good health.

This clonotype was recorded a few times. This chain joins TRBV20-1 and TRBJ2-3; D perhaps matches TRBD2 (5 bases). Germline V gives CDR1 DFQATT, CDR2 SNEGSKA (reference sequence). This CDR3 is built from 16 residues. The V and J ends lost 3 bases and 0 bases respectively, with 16 bases between them. The CDR3 DNA sequence: TGCAGTGCTAGTGGGAGTGGGGATATTAGCACAGATACGCAGTATTTT. Translation: CSASGSGDISTDTQYF.

This clonotype was observed many times. CDR3 protein: CASSYRGHYGYTF. The CDR3 nucleotides are TGTGCCAGCAGTTACAGGGGGCACTATGGCTACACCTTC. The V and J genes are TRBV6-2 or TRBV6-3 and TRBJ1-2, with 7 bases identical to TRBD1. V gave up 2 bases and J gave up 3 bases; unmatched junction bases: 0. Germline-derived CDR1 and CDR2 are MNHEY and SVGEGT. CDR3 length equals 13 residues.

This clonotype was seen ten or more times. The chain combines TRBV12-3 or TRBV12-4 with TRBJ2-5; 10 bases line up with TRBD1. With V trimmed by 5 bases and J by 5 bases, 8 bases remained unmatched. This CDR3 region has 15 residues. In DNA form, the CDR3 reads TGTGCCAGCAGTCCGGGACAGGGGACCGGGGAGACCCAGTACTTC. It translates to CASSPGQGTGETQYF.

With respect to this clonotype: Germline is not matched at one junction end, which may reflect a read error. This sequence joins TRBV12-3 or TRBV12-4 and TRBJ2-7, with D perhaps given as TRBD1 or TRBD2 (5 bases each). This CDR3 has 14 amino acids. CDR3 coding DNA: TGTGCCAGCAGTAGCCGGGGACCCAACTACGAGGAGTACTTC. It encodes CASSSRGPNYEEYF.